This TCR beta chain came from a study of shared clonotypes between healthy human individuals. Several immunoSEQ 96-well plates shared each subset's DNA, each plate a replicate. Method: immunoSEQ multiplex PCR; TCRdb's copy keeps in-frame clones and lacks some. The sample has 850,000 to 1,200,000 clones; more than 60% are singletons. A CD45RA-negative memory subset and a CD45RA+ naive subset were separated from the CD4+ cells. Germline V CDR1 and CDR2: SGHKS, YYEKEE (reference sequence). The V end lost 4 bases, the J end lost 1 base, and 17 bases lay between the germline ends. This CDR3 is built from 16 residues. A few counts support this clone.

This rearrangement joins TRBV5-5 to TRBJ1-1, with a weak D call TRBD1 (5 bases). Sequenced material: memory CD4+ T cells sorted from blood. Subset described: CD45RA-negative fraction. The TCR sequence derives from a young man in good health. In nucleotides, the CDR3 is TGTGCCAGCAGCAAACCCCCAGGGCGGGGGAACACTGAAGCTTTCTTT. It translates to CASSKPPGRGNTEAFF.